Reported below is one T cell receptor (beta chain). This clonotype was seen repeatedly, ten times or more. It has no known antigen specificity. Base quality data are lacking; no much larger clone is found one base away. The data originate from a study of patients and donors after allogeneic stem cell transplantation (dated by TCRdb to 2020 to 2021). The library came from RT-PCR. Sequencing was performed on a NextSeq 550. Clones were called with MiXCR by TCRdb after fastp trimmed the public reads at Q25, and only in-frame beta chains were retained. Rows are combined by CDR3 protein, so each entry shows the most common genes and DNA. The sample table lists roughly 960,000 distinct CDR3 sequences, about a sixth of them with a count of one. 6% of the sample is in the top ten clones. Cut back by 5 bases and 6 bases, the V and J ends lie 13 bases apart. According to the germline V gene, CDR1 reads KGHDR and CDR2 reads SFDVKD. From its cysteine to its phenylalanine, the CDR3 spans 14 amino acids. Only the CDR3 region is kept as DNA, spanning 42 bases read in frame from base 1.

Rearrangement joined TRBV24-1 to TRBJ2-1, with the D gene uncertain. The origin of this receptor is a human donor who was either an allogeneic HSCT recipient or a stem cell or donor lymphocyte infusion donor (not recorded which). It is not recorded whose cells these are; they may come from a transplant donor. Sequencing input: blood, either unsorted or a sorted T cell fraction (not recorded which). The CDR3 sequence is CATSGPFSGNEQFF. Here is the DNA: TGTGCCACCAGTGGCCCCTTTTCTGGCAATGAGCAGTTCTTC.